The 17 T cell receptor beta chains below all came from one sample that was sequenced in a study of PD-1 blockade in classical Hodgkin lymphoma. TCRdb's copy holds only in-frame clones and misses some; the assay was immunoSEQ multiplex PCR. The table lists tens of thousands of clones, over 70% of them singletons. Patients all relapsed after autologous stem cell transplantation, and there was variation in brentuximab vedotin exposure. This specimen consisted of peripheral blood mononuclear cells (PBMCs), obtained at baseline. The receptors come from a human donor with classical Hodgkin lymphoma.

The CDR3 loop reads CASSKTSTGVMNTEAFF. CDR3 nucleotide sequence: TGTGCCAGCAGTAAAACCTCGACAGGGGTGATGAACACTGAAGCTTTCTTT. This chain joins TRBV27 and TRBJ1-1; TRBD1 agrees at 8 bases. The germline gives CDR1 MNHEY, CDR2 SMNVEV (reference sequence). Trimming cost V 5 bases and J 0 bases; bases outside gene matches: 11. There are 17 residues in the CDR3.

The J gene is TRBJ1-2, the V gene TRBV21-1; the D call of TRBD1 is as the table states it, not checked on the DNA. TRBV21-1 is classified as a pseudogene. The CDR3 is 16 amino acids. CDR3 sequence: CASSIRDKPSLYGYTF. The CDR3 nucleotides read TGTGCCAGCAGCATCCGGGACAAGCCTTCGTTGTATGGCTACACCTTC.

V and J are TRBV2 and TRBJ2-1, with 11 bases identical to TRBD2. Germline values: CDR1 SNHLY, CDR2 FYNNEI. Germline trimming cut 3 bases from V and 9 bases from J; bases unmatched to any gene: 4. This CDR3 comprises 14 residues. The CDR3 loop is CASSDSLAGGEQFF. The CDR3 DNA reads as TGTGCCAGCAGTGATTCCCTAGCGGGAGGTGAGCAGTTCTTC.

The chain has TRBV7-2 and TRBJ1-1, with 9 bases matching TRBD1. The CDR3 is made up of 15 amino acids. Germline values: CDR1 SGHTA, CDR2 FQGNSA. The J segment lost 6 bases and the V segment lost 1 base, leaving 6 bases of the junction unmatched. CDR3 sequence reads: CASSLVGTGFAEAFF. In DNA form, the CDR3 reads TGTGCCAGCAGCTTAGTCGGGACAGGGTTCGCTGAAGCTTTCTTT.

This clone was recorded a few times. The chain uses TRBV19 and TRBJ2-5; 8 nucleotides align to TRBD1. V dropped 2 bases and J dropped 0; count of bases not matched to a gene: 2. Germline V gene sequence: CDR1 LNHDA, CDR2 SQIVND (reference sequence). The CDR3 runs 15 residues. The CDR3 loop is CASSISGQDQETQYF. The CDR3 DNA reads as TGTGCCAGTAGTATATCGGGACAGGACCAAGAGACCCAGTACTTC.

The chain links TRBV5-1 to TRBJ2-1, with 7 bases that match TRBD2. Germline CDR1 SGHRS, CDR2 YFSETQ. Trimming cost V 6 bases and J 3 bases; bases outside gene matches: 9. The CDR3 contains 15 residues. CDR3 DNA sequence: TGCGCCAGCACCCCGACTAGCTGGTTCTACAATGAGCAGTTCTTC. It translates to CASTPTSWFYNEQFF.

This chain joins TRBV6-6 and TRBJ2-1; TRBD2 matches at 8 bases. This CDR3 has 14 residues. J lost 12 bases, V lost 4 bases, and 11 bases had no gene match. In germline, CDR1 is MNHNY, CDR2 SVGAGI (reference sequence). The CDR3 reads CASSFGLAVRAQFF. In DNA, the CDR3 is TGTGCCAGCAGTTTTGGACTAGCCGTCAGGGCGCAGTTCTTC.

V usage is TRBV7-8 and J usage is TRBJ2-5; 9 bases match TRBD2. J was trimmed by 4 bases and V by 0 bases; bases with no gene match: 3. Looked up from germline, CDR1 is SGHVS and CDR2 is FQNEAQ. This CDR3 has 15 residues. This chain's CDR3 is CASSLAKLAGETQYF. CDR3 nucleotide sequence: TGTGCCAGCAGCTTAGCGAAACTAGCGGGAGAGACCCAGTACTTC. Looking up the rest from reference TRBV7-8 and TRBJ2-5 gives the full variable domain: GAGVSQSPRYKVAKRGQDVALRCDPISGHVSLFWYQQALGQGPEFLTYFQNEAQLDKSGLPSDRFFAERPEGSVSTLKIQRTQQEDSAVYLCASSLAKLAGETQYFGPGTRLLVL.

The CDR3 bases are TGCGCCAACAACCCCGAGGGCAGCTCTAACTATGGCTACACCTTC. Residues: CANNPEGSSNYGYTF. The rearrangement uses TRBV5-1 and TRBJ1-2; D ambiguous. CDR3 length: 15 amino acids. Germline CDR1 SGHRS, CDR2 YFSETQ. Trimming took 9 bases from V and 0 from J, leaving 18 bases between them.

The chain joins TRBV7-8 to TRBJ2-5; 9 nucleotides line up with TRBD1. The CDR3 has 14 amino acids. V shed 6 bases, J shed 5 bases, and the junction held 7 bases outside the gene matches. In germline, CDR1 is SGHVS, CDR2 FQNEAQ. CDR3 coding DNA: TGTGCCAGCAGACCCCGGGACAGGGCGGAGACCCAGTACTTC. Amino acid sequence: CASRPRDRAETQYF.

The rearrangement links TRBV11-2 to TRBJ1-2; no clear D gene. V dropped 1 base and J dropped 3 bases, with 15 bases sitting between them. The CDR3 runs 16 residues. Per the germline V gene, CDR1 is SGHAT and CDR2 is FQNNGV. The CDR3 reads CASSLGYFYEDYGYTF. In nucleotides, the CDR3 is TGTGCCAGCAGCTTAGGGTACTTTTACGAGGACTATGGCTACACCTTC.

This clone was detected a few times. This sequence joins TRBV20-1 and TRBJ1-1; a possible D gene is TRBD1 (6 bases). Germline CDR1 and CDR2: DFQATT and SNEGSKA (reference sequence). V shed 6 bases and J shed 8 bases, with 10 bases lying between them. The CDR3 spans 10 residues. The CDR3 reads CSAEDREAFF. The DNA of the CDR3 is TGCAGTGCCGAGGACAGAGAAGCTTTCTTT.

The V gene is TRBV7-8, the J gene TRBJ1-1, with D maybe TRBD1 (6 bases). This CDR3 is 14 amino acids long. Trimming took off 1 base at V and 7 bases at J, with 13 bases between the two ends. Germline lookup yields CDR1 SGHVS and CDR2 FQNEAQ. Here the CDR3 reads CASSLDRVEGEAFF. CDR3 sequence (DNA): TGTGCCAGCAGCTTAGACAGGGTGGAAGGTGAAGCTTTCTTT.

The chain is built from TRBV18 and TRBJ2-1, with D unresolved. The germline CDR1 and CDR2 sequences are KGHSH and LQKENI. This CDR3 comprises 12 residues. With 3 bases removed from V and 8 bases from J, the gap between germline ends came to 8 bases. DNA of the CDR3: TGTGCCAGCTCACCGGATGGCGATGAGCAGTTCTTC. Translated: CASSPDGDEQFF.

This chain connects TRBV27 to TRBJ1-4; D unresolved. The CDR3 is 14 residues long. Germline-derived CDR1 and CDR2 are MNHEY and SMNVEV (reference sequence). Trimming removed 6 bases from V and 7 bases from J, with 15 bases in between. The CDR3 nucleotides read TGTGCCAGCAGCCGAACTGCATTGGGTGAAAAACTGTTTTTT. Protein: CASSRTALGEKLFF.

The chain recombines TRBV5-1 with TRBJ1-1, with 10 bases identical to TRBD1. Looked up from germline, CDR1 is SGHRS and CDR2 is YFSETQ. V trimming: 4 bases; J trimming: 5 bases; junction bases outside the gene matches: 11. The CDR3 has 16 residues. CDR3 loop: CASSAMTGGIFTEAFF. The CDR3 nucleotides are TGCGCCAGCAGCGCCATGACAGGGGGCATATTTACTGAAGCTTTCTTT.

The chain couples TRBV4-3 to TRBJ2-7, with 12 nucleotides matching TRBD1. The germline V gene has CDR1 LGHNA and CDR2 YSLEER. V was clipped by 3 bases and J by 3 bases; unmatched bases: 9. This CDR3 comprises 17 residues. The CDR3 DNA follows: TGCGCCAGCAGCCACATCCCGGGACAGGGGGCTCTCTACGAGCAGTACGTC. It yields the protein CASSHIPGQGALYEQYV.